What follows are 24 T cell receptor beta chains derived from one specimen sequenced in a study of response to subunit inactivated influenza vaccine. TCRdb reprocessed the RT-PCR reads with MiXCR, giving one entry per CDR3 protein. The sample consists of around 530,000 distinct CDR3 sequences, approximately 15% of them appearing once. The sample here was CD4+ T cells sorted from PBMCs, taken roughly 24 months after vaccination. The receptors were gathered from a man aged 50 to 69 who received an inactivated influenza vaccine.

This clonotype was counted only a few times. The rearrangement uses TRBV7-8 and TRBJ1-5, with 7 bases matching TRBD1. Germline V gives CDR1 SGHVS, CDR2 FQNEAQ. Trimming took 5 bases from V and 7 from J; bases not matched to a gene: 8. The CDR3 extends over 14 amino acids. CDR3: CASSLDRLGQPQHF. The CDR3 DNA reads TGTGCCAGCAGCCTGGACAGGTTAGGGCAGCCCCAGCATTTT. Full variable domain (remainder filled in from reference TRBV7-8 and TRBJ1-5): GAGVSQSPRYKVAKRGQDVALRCDPISGHVSLFWYQQALGQGPEFLTYFQNEAQLDKSGLPSDRFFAERPEGSVSTLKIQRTQQEDSAVYLCASSLDRLGQPQHFGDGTRLSIL.

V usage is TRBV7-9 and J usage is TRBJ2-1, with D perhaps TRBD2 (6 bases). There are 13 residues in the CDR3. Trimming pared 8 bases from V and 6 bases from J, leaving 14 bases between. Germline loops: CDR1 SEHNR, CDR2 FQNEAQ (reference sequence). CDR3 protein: CASDTRSGNEQFF. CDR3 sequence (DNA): TGTGCCAGCGACACCCGTAGCGGCAATGAGCAGTTCTTC.

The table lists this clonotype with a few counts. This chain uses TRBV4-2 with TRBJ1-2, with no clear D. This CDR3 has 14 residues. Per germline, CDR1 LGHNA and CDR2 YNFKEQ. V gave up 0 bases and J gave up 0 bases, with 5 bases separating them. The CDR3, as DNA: TGTGCCAGCAGCCAAGACAGAACTAACTATGGCTACACCTTC. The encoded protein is CASSQDRTNYGYTF.

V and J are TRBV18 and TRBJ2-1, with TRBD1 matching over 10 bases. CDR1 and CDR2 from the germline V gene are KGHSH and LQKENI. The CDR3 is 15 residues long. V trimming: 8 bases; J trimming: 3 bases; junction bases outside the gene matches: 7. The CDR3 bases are TGTGCCAGCCACCAAGACAGGGGGCTCTACAATGAGCAGTTCTTC. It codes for CASHQDRGLYNEQFF.

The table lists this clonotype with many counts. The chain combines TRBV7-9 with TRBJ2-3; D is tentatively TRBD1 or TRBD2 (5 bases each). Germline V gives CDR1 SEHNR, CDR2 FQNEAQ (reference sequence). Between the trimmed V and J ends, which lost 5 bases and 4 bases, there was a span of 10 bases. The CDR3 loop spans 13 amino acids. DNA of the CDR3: TGTGCCAGCAGCCCCCGGGGCCCAGATACGCAGTATTTT. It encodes CASSPRGPDTQYF.

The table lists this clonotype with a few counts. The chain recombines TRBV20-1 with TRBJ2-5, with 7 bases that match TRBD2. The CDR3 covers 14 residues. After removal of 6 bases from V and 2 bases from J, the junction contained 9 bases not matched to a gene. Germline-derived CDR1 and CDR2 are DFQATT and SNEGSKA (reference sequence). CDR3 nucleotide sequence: TGCAGTGCGGTAGACTTGGGGGGGCAAGAGACCCAGTACTTC. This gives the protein CSAVDLGGQETQYF.

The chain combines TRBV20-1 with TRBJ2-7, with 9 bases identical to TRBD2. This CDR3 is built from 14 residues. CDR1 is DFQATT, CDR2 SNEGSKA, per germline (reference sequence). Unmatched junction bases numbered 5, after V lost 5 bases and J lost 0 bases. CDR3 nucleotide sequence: TGCAGTGCTCCCACTAGCGGGCTCTCCTACGAGCAGTACTTC. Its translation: CSAPTSGLSYEQYF.

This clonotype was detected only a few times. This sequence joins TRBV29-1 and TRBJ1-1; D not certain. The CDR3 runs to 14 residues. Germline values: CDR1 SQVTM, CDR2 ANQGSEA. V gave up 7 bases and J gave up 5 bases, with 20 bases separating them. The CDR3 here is CSALGRGVQTEAFF. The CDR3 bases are TGCAGCGCACTAGGGCGGGGAGTACAGACTGAAGCTTTCTTT.

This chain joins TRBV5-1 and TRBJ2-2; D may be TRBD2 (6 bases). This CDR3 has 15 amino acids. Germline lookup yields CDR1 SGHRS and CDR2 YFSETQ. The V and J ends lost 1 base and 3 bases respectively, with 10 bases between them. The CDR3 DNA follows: TGCGCCAGCAGCTTGCTAGCGACATACACCGGGGAGCTGTTTTTT. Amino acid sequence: CASSLLATYTGELFF.

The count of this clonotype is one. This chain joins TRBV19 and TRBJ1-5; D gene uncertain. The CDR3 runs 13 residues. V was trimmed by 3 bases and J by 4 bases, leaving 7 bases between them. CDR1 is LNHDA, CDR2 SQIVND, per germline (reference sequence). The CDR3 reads CASSMGGNQPQHF. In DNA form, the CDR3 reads TGTGCCAGTAGTATGGGCGGAAATCAGCCCCAGCATTTT.

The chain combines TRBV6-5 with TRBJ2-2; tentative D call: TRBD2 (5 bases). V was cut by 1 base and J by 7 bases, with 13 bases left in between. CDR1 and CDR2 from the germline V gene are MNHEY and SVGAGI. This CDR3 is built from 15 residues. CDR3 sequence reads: CASSYLKRTGGELFF. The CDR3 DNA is TGTGCCAGCAGTTACTTGAAACGGACTGGCGGGGAGCTGTTTTTT.

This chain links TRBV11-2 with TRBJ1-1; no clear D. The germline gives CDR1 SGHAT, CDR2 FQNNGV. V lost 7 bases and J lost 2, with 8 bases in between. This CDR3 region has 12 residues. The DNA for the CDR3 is TGTGCCAGCACCAGATCAAACACTGAAGCTTTCTTT. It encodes CASTRSNTEAFF. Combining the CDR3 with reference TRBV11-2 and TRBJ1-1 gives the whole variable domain EAGVAQSPRYKIIEKRQSVAFWCNPISGHATLYWYQQILGQGPKLLIQFQNNGVVDDSQLPKDRFSAERLKGVDSTLKIQPAKLEDSAVYLCASTRSNTEAFFGQGTRLTVV.

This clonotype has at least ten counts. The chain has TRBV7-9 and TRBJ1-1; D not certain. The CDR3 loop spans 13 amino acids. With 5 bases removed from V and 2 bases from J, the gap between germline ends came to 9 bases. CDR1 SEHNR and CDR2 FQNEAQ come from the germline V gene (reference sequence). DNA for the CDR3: TGTGCCAGCAGCAGCAACATAAACACTGAAGCTTTCTTT. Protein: CASSSNINTEAFF.

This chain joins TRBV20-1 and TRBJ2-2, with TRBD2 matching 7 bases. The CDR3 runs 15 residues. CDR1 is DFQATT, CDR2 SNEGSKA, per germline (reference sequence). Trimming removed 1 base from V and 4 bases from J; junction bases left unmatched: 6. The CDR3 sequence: CSARVRLASTGELFF. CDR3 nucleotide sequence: TGCAGTGCTAGAGTTCGACTAGCTTCCACCGGGGAGCTGTTTTTT.

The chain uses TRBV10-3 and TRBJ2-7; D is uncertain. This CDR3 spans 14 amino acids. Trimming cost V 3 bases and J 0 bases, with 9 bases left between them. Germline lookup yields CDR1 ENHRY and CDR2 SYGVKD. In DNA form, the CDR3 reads TGTGCCATCAGTGATGGCACCCGCTCCTACGAGCAGTACTTC. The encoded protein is CAISDGTRSYEQYF.

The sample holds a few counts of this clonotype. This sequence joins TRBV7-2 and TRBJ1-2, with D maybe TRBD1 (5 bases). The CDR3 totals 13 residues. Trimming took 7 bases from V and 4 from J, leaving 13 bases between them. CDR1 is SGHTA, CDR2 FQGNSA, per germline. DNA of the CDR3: TGTGCCAGCACCCTTACAGGAGTCTATGGCTACACCTTC. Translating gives CASTLTGVYGYTF. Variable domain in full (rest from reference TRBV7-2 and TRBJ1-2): GAGVSQSPSNKVTEKGKDVELRCDPISGHTALYWYRQSLGQGLEFLIYFQGNSAPDKSGLPSDRFSAERTGGSVSTLTIQRTQQEDSAVYLCASTLTGVYGYTFGSGTRLTVV.

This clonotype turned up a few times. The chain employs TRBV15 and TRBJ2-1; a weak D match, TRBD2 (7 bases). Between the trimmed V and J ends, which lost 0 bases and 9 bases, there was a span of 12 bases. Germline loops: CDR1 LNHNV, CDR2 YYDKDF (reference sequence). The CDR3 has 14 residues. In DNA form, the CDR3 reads TGTGCCACCAGCAGAGATTTGAGGGGGGGTGAGCAGTTCTTC. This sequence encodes CATSRDLRGGEQFF.

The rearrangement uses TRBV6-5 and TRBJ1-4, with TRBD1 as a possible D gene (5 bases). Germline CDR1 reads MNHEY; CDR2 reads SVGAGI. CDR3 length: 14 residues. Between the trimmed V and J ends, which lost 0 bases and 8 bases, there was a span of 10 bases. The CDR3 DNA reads TGTGCCAGCAGTTACTCACAGGCGAAGGAAAAACTGTTTTTT. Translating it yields CASSYSQAKEKLFF.

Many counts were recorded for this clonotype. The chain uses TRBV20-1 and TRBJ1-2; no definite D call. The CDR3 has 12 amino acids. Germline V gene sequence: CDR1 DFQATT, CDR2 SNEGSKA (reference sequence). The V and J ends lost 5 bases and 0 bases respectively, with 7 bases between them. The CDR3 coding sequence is TGCAGTGCTTACGGAGCTAACTATGGCTACACCTTC. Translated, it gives CSAYGANYGYTF.

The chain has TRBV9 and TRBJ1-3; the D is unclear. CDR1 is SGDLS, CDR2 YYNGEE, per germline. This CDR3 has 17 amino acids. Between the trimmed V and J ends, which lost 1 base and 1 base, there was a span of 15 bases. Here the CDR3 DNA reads TGTGCCAGCAGCGTAAGCGGGGTGGGTAATTCTGGAAACACCATATATTTT. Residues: CASSVSGVGNSGNTIYF.

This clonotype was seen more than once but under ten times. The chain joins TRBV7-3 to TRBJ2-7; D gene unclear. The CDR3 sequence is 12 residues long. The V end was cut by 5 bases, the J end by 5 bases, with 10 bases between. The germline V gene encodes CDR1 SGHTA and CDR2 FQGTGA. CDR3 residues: CASSASGDEQYF. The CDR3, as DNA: TGTGCCAGCAGCGCTTCTGGCGACGAGCAGTACTTC.

The CDR3 loop is CASSYSTIAGNPYNEQFF. Here the CDR3 DNA reads TGTGCCAGCAGTTACTCGACTATAGCGGGAAACCCGTACAATGAGCAGTTCTTC. The chain links TRBV6-2 or TRBV6-3 to TRBJ2-1, with 8 bases matching TRBD2. Germline-derived CDR1 and CDR2 are MNHEY and SVGEGT. The CDR3 is made up of 18 amino acids. Losses at the gene ends were 0 bases for V and 4 bases for J; bases not matched to a gene: 11.

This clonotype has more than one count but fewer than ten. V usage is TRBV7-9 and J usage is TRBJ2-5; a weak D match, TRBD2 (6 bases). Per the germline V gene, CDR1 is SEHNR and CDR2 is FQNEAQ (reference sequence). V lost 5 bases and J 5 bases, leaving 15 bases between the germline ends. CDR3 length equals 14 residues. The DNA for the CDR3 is TGTGCCAGCAGCGCAGACGGGGGTGTGGAGACCCAGTACTTC. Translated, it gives CASSADGGVETQYF.

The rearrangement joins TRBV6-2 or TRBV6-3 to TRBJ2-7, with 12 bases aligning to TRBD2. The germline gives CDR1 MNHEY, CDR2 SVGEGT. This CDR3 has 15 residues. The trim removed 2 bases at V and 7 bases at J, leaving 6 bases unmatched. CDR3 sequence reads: CASSYGRTSGIEQYF. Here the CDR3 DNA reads TGTGCCAGCAGTTACGGAAGGACTAGCGGGATTGAGCAGTACTTC.